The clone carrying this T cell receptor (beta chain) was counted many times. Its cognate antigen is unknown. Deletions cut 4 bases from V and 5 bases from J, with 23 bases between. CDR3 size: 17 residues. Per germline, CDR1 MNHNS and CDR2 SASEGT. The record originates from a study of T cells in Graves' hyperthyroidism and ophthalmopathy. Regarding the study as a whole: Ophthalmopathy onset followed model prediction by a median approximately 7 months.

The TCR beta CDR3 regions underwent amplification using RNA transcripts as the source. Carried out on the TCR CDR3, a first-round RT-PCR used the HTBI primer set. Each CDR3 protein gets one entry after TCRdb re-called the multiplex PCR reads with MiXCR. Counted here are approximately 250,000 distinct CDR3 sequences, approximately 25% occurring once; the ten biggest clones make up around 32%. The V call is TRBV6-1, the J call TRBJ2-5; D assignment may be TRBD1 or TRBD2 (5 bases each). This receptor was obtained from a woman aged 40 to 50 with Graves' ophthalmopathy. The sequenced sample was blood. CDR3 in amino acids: CASSAFSRGTSIETQYF. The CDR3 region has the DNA TGTGCCAGCAGTGCGTTTTCGAGGGGAACATCGATTGAGACCCAGTACTTC.